Following are 32 T cell receptor beta chains from one sample sequenced in a study of CD8 T cells in ankylosing spondylitis. TCRdb redid the calling of the 5' RACE reads with MiXCR, one entry per CDR3 protein. The sample includes around 230,000 distinct CDR3 sequences, 8% to 10% of them seen just once. The material sequenced was blood, either unsorted or a sorted T cell fraction (not recorded which). Every receptor here comes from a female donor with ankylosing spondylitis or in good health (not recorded which).

The chain is built from TRBV29-1 and TRBJ2-3; 11 bases agree with TRBD2. The ends lost 5 bases at V and 3 bases at J; junction bases unmatched: 4. Per germline, CDR1 SQVTM and CDR2 ANQGSEA. This CDR3 spans 14 amino acids. Written as DNA, the CDR3 is TGCAGCGTTCTGCTAGCGGGAGGTACAGATACGCAGTATTTT. Protein: CSVLLAGGTDTQYF.

This clonotype was detected only a few times. This chain links TRBV6-2 or TRBV6-3 with TRBJ1-5; 7 bases agree with TRBD1. Trimming cost V 7 bases and J 2 bases; bases outside gene matches: 17. Germline V gene data show CDR1 as MNHEY and CDR2 as SVGEGT. The length of the CDR3 is 18 residues. Here the CDR3 DNA reads TGTGCCAGCAACGAGAGGACAGGCCTTCGCTTCGGCAATCAGCCCCAGCATTTT. Its protein is CASNERTGLRFGNQPQHF.

The chain links TRBV7-2 to TRBJ1-1; possible D gene TRBD1, 6 bases. Germline CDR1 and CDR2: SGHTA and FQGNSA. The CDR3 covers 14 residues. Trimming removed 4 bases from V and 5 bases from J, with 14 bases in between. CDR3 sequence (DNA): TGTGCCAGCAGCTCCTACAGGGAAATGACTGAAGCTTTCTTT. This gives the protein CASSSYREMTEAFF. Together with reference TRBV7-2 and TRBJ1-1, the CDR3 gives the full variable domain: GAGVSQSPSNKVTEKGKDVELRCDPISGHTALYWYRQSLGQGLEFLIYFQGNSAPDKSGLPSDRFSAERTGGSVSTLTIQRTQQEDSAVYLCASSSYREMTEAFFGQGTRLTVV.

Only a few counts were recorded for this clonotype. This rearrangement joins TRBV6-2 or TRBV6-3 to TRBJ2-1; D is ambiguous. Trimming removed 6 bases from V and 10 bases from J, with 13 bases in between. This CDR3 comprises 12 residues. The V gene's germline CDR1 is MNHEY and CDR2 SVGEGT. CDR3 protein: CASSPTLPEQFF. As DNA, the CDR3 is TGTGCCAGCAGCCCGACCCTACCAGAGCAGTTCTTC.

This clonotype was seen many times. The chain links TRBV11-2 to TRBJ2-3; 7 bases match TRBD1. This CDR3 comprises 15 residues. CDR1 is SGHAT and CDR2 is FQNNGV in the germline V gene. V shed 5 bases and J 5 bases; nucleotides not matched to a gene: 10. CDR3 region: CASSRFGQALDTQYF. Written as DNA, the CDR3 is TGTGCCAGCAGCCGATTCGGACAGGCATTAGATACGCAGTATTTT.

Many counts were recorded for this clonotype. V usage is TRBV27 and J usage is TRBJ1-2, with 7 bases lining up with TRBD1. V was clipped by 4 bases and J by 7 bases; unmatched bases: 9. CDR3 length: 14 residues. The germline CDR1 and CDR2 sequences are MNHEY and SMNVEV (reference sequence). CDR3 region: CASSSDRDSAGYTF. As DNA, the CDR3 is TGTGCCAGCAGTTCCGACAGGGACTCGGCTGGCTACACCTTC.

In this sample, this clonotype turned up many times. This chain uses TRBV12-3 or TRBV12-4 with TRBJ2-4, with unresolved D. V was trimmed by 6 bases and J by 9 bases, leaving 27 bases between them. The CDR3 extends over 17 amino acids. The CDR3 region is CASRRESGTLFSSIQYF. The CDR3 DNA reads TGTGCCAGCAGGCGAGAATCCGGAACCCTTTTCAGTAGCATTCAGTACTTC.

This clonotype has just a few counts. The chain uses TRBV7-2 and TRBJ2-3; D remains ambiguous. V dropped 3 bases and J dropped 2 bases, with 9 bases sitting between them. The CDR3 sequence is 14 residues long. Germline values: CDR1 SGHTA, CDR2 FQGNSA. This chain's CDR3 is CASSFPPHTDTQYF. The CDR3 nucleotides read TGTGCCAGCAGCTTCCCCCCTCACACAGATACGCAGTATTTT.

This clonotype was detected only once. A much more abundant neighbour one base away suggests this may be a read error. The CDR3 nucleotides read TGCAGTGCGGCCCCTCTCCCGTACCAAGAGACCCAGTACTTC. Protein product: CSAAPLPYQETQYF. The chain has TRBV20-1 and TRBJ2-5; no reliable D call. V shed 6 bases and J shed 0 bases, with 14 bases lying between them. Per the germline V gene, CDR1 is DFQATT and CDR2 is SNEGSKA (reference sequence). The CDR3 is made up of 14 amino acids.

This clonotype occurred many times. Its ends do not fully match the called genes, so a read error is possible. The genes are TRBV7-2 and TRBJ2-4; the D is unclear. Germline loops: CDR1 SGHTA, CDR2 FQGNSA. The CDR3 has 15 amino acids. CDR3 in DNA: TGCGCCAGCAGCTTAAGAGTTGTAGCCAAAAACATTCAGTACTTC. Its translation: CASSLRVVAKNIQYF.

This clonotype appeared many times. The rearrangement joins TRBV20-1 to TRBJ2-5; 7 nucleotides agree with TRBD2. The ends lost 2 bases at V and 7 bases at J; junction bases unmatched: 7. The CDR3 has 13 amino acids. Germline CDR1 and CDR2: DFQATT and SNEGSKA (reference sequence). CDR3 loop: CSARRLAEGTQYF. CDR3 sequence (DNA): TGCAGTGCTAGACGGCTAGCGGAGGGGACCCAGTACTTC.

This clonotype came up many times. The CDR3 loop reads CASSLTESGELFF. The CDR3 bases are TGTGCCAGCAGCTTAACCGAGTCCGGGGAGCTGTTTTTT. J is TRBJ2-2 and V is TRBV7-8; no firm D call. Germline-derived CDR1 and CDR2 are SGHVS and FQNEAQ. The ends were cut back, 2 bases at V and 6 bases at J, with 7 bases in the middle. The CDR3 has 13 amino acids.

This clonotype was counted ten times or more. CDR3 bases: TGCAGTGCTAGAGTGGGCGGGCTTAGGGGGGCAAATGAGCAGTTCTTC. Protein product: CSARVGGLRGANEQFF. The V call is TRBV20-1, the J call TRBJ2-1; D assignment may be TRBD1 or TRBD2 (6 bases each). Trimming pared 1 base from V and 7 bases from J, leaving 20 bases between. This CDR3 comprises 16 residues. Germline CDR1 reads DFQATT; CDR2 reads SNEGSKA (reference sequence).

This clonotype was detected many times. The chain employs TRBV12-3 or TRBV12-4 and TRBJ2-7; perhaps TRBD2 as D (5 bases). The germline V and J ends were trimmed by 8 bases and 3 bases, with 11 bases remaining between them. The CDR3 spans 12 residues. The CDR3 region is CASSPGVYEQYF. CDR3 DNA: TGTGCCAGCTCTCCCGGGGTCTACGAGCAGTACTTC.

This clonotype was recorded many times. This rearrangement joins TRBV7-2 to TRBJ2-1; D call uncertain. V lost 5 bases and J 6 bases, leaving 17 bases between the germline ends. CDR1 and CDR2 from the germline V gene are SGHTA and FQGNSA. The CDR3 extends over 15 amino acids. The DNA for the CDR3 is TGTGCCAGCAGCCGTGGACGCGGCTGGGGCAATGAGCAGTTCTTC. Translating it yields CASSRGRGWGNEQFF.

This clonotype was counted at least ten times. As DNA, the CDR3 is TGCGCCAGCAGAAATCGCGGGGCCGGGCCCGAAAAACTGTTTTTT. It encodes CASRNRGAGPEKLFF. The V call is TRBV5-1, the J call TRBJ1-4, with D tentatively TRBD1 (5 bases). This CDR3 spans 15 amino acids. Deletions cut 5 bases from V and 8 bases from J, with 19 bases between. CDR1 is SGHRS, CDR2 YFSETQ, per germline.

The chain combines TRBV6-2 or TRBV6-3 with TRBJ2-3; the D is unclear. Looked up from germline, CDR1 is MNHEY and CDR2 is SVGEGT. V was cut by 5 bases and J by 1 base, with 13 bases left in between. This CDR3 has 15 amino acids. DNA for the CDR3: TGTGCCAGCAGTCCAGCGAGAATAGGCACAGATACGCAGTATTTT. Translating gives CASSPARIGTDTQYF.

This clonotype appeared many times. The gene calls are TRBV29-1 and TRBJ2-7; TRBD1 matches 7 bases. Per germline, CDR1 SQVTM and CDR2 ANQGSEA. Trimming at V came to 4 bases and at J to 6 bases, leaving 3 bases not matched to a gene. There are 11 residues in the CDR3. The CDR3 protein is CSVGQGSEQYF. In DNA, the CDR3 is TGCAGCGTTGGACAGGGAAGCGAGCAGTACTTC.

This clonotype appeared many times. The V call is TRBV7-9, the J call TRBJ2-4, with D unclear. V shed 5 bases and J shed 9 bases, with 17 bases lying between them. This CDR3 spans 14 amino acids. Looked up from germline, CDR1 is SEHNR and CDR2 is FQNEAQ (reference sequence). The CDR3 loop is CASSVQDGIIIQYF. CDR3 sequence (DNA): TGTGCCAGCAGCGTACAAGATGGGATAATCATTCAGTACTTC.

Many counts were recorded for this clonotype. The rearrangement uses TRBV5-1 and TRBJ2-3, with D possibly being TRBD1 or TRBD2 (5 bases each). The germline V gene has CDR1 SGHRS and CDR2 YFSETQ. CDR3 length: 15 amino acids. V was pared by 2 bases and J by 0 bases, with 10 bases between. The CDR3 spells CASSLPGPSTDTQYF. The CDR3 DNA reads as TGCGCCAGCAGCTTACCGGGACCTAGCACAGATACGCAGTATTTT.

This clonotype was seen at least ten times. The gene calls are TRBV10-3 and TRBJ2-7, with 10 bases matching TRBD1. Per the germline V gene, CDR1 is ENHRY and CDR2 is SYGVKD. V lost 4 bases to trimming and J lost 2 bases; unmatched junction nucleotides: 2. The CDR3 is 14 amino acids. Here the CDR3 reads CAISVGQGTYEQYF. The CDR3 DNA follows: TGTGCCATCAGTGTGGGACAGGGGACCTACGAGCAGTACTTC.

This clonotype was detected ten times or more. V usage is TRBV6-1 and J usage is TRBJ2-7; 8 bases are a match to TRBD1. The CDR3 consists of 13 residues. After removal of 8 bases from V and 3 bases from J, the junction contained 6 bases not matched to a gene. Germline values: CDR1 MNHNS, CDR2 SASEGT. CDR3 nucleotide sequence: TGTGCCAGCTCGAGGACAGGGCTCTACGAGCAGTACTTC. Amino acid sequence: CASSRTGLYEQYF.

This clonotype was seen ten or more times. The chain carries TRBV27 and TRBJ1-2; D is possibly TRBD1 (5 bases). The length of the CDR3 is 13 residues. Looked up from germline, CDR1 is MNHEY and CDR2 is SMNVEV (reference sequence). Trimming took off 6 bases at V and 5 bases at J, with 13 bases between the two ends. CDR3 residues: CASRRQTGYGYTF. The CDR3 region has the DNA TGTGCCAGCAGAAGACAGACGGGATATGGCTACACCTTC.

This clonotype was counted many times. This rearrangement joins TRBV5-1 to TRBJ2-4; 7 bases are a match to TRBD1. Germline V gene sequence: CDR1 SGHRS, CDR2 YFSETQ. The V gene end was trimmed by 2 bases and the J gene end by 0 bases; junction bases not matched to a gene: 5. The CDR3 runs to 16 residues. The CDR3 region is CASSFGDSLAKNIQYF. As DNA, the CDR3 is TGCGCCAGCAGCTTTGGGGACAGTCTAGCCAAAAACATTCAGTACTTC.

This clonotype has a count of ten or more. The chain has TRBV4-1 and TRBJ1-5; D possibly corresponds to TRBD1 (5 bases). The CDR3 is 15 amino acids. Germline V lookup: CDR1 MGHRA, CDR2 YSYEKL. V was pared by 0 bases and J by 6 bases, with 12 bases between. The CDR3 is CASSQDGGSGQPQHF. The CDR3 DNA follows: TGCGCCAGCAGCCAAGACGGGGGTTCGGGTCAGCCCCAGCATTTT.

This clonotype was counted many times. The CDR3 nucleotides are TGTGCCAGCAGTGAACTAGCGGAATACAATGAGCAGTTCTTC. Translation gives CASSELAEYNEQFF. The genes are TRBV6-5 and TRBJ2-1, with 8 positions matching TRBD2. The ends lost 5 bases at V and 4 bases at J; junction bases unmatched: 4. The CDR3 has 14 residues. Germline V gene lookup returns CDR1 MNHEY and CDR2 SVGAGI.

V usage is TRBV11-1 and J usage is TRBJ2-1; D uncertain. Germline CDR1 reads SGHAT; CDR2 reads FQDESV (reference sequence). This CDR3 is built from 16 residues. Trimming took 1 base from V and 7 from J, leaving 17 bases between them. The DNA for the CDR3 is TGTGCCAGCAGCTTAGGTCCTGACGGGTCCTGGAATGAGCAGTTCTTC. Its translation: CASSLGPDGSWNEQFF.

This clonotype showed up many times. This chain links TRBV28 with TRBJ1-5, with D possibly matching TRBD1 (5 bases). Germline CDR1 reads MDHEN; CDR2 reads SYDVKM. The CDR3 is 14 residues long. Between the trimmed V and J ends, which lost 5 bases and 4 bases, there was a span of 12 bases. The CDR3 reads CASSPPGGNQPQHF. CDR3 sequence (DNA): TGTGCCAGCAGTCCTCCCGGGGGAAATCAGCCCCAGCATTTT. The whole variable domain, remainder taken from reference TRBV28 and TRBJ1-5, is DVKVTQSSRYLVKRTGEKVFLECVQDMDHENMFWYRQDPGLGLRLIYFSYDVKMKEKGDIPEGYSVSREKKERFSLILESASTNQTSMYLCASSPPGGNQPQHFGDGTRLSIL.

This clonotype was recorded at least ten times. V usage is TRBV15 and J usage is TRBJ2-1; 12 bases line up with TRBD2. After removal of 4 bases from V and 3 bases from J, the junction contained 7 bases not matched to a gene. CDR1 and CDR2 from the germline V gene are LNHNV and YYDKDF (reference sequence). CDR3 length: 17 amino acids. The CDR3 DNA reads TGTGCCACCAGCACTAGGACTAGCGGGACCCTCTACAATGAGCAGTTCTTC. Protein product: CATSTRTSGTLYNEQFF.

This clonotype was found a few times. The rearrangement joins TRBV18 to TRBJ2-5; weak D call: TRBD1 (6 bases). This CDR3 has 14 residues. Germline assignment: CDR1 KGHSH and CDR2 LQKENI. V lost 3 bases, J lost 3 bases, and 11 bases lay in between. The CDR3 loop is CASSPFDRKETQYF. CDR3 DNA: TGTGCCAGCTCACCCTTCGACAGGAAAGAGACCCAGTACTTC.

The sample holds many counts of this clonotype. This sequence joins TRBV20-1 and TRBJ2-3; TRBD2 matches at 13 bases. Germline V gene sequence: CDR1 DFQATT, CDR2 SNEGSKA (reference sequence). The ends lost 0 bases at V and 4 bases at J; junction bases unmatched: 4. The CDR3 is 16 residues long. The CDR3 region has the DNA TGCAGTGCTAGAGAGGGACTAGCGGGAAGGTCAGATACGCAGTATTTT. Its protein is CSAREGLAGRSDTQYF.

This rearrangement joins TRBV7-2 to TRBJ2-6, with 7 bases aligning to TRBD1. CDR1 and CDR2 from the germline V gene are SGHTA and FQGNSA. V was pared by 5 bases and J by 0 bases, with 7 bases of the junction left unmatched. The CDR3 is 17 amino acids. Here the CDR3 reads CASSLGTADSGANVLTF. As DNA, the CDR3 is TGTGCCAGCAGCCTTGGGACAGCAGACTCTGGGGCCAACGTCCTGACTTTC.